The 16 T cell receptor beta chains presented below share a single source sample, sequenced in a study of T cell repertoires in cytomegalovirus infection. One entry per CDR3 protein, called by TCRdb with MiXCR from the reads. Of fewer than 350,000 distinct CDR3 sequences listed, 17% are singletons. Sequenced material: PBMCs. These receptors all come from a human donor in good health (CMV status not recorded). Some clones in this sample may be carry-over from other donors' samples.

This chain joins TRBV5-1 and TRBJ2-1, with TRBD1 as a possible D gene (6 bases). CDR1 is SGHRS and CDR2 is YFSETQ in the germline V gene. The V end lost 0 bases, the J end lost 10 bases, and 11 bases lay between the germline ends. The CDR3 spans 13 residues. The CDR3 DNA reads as TGCGCCAGCAGCTTGGACAGGGCCAGGGAGCAGTTCTTC. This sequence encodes CASSLDRAREQFF. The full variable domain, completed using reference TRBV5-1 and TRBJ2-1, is KAGVTQTPRYLIKTRGQQVTLSCSPISGHRSVSWYQQTPGQGLQFLFEYFSETQRNKGNFPGRFSGRQFSNSRSEMNVSTLELGDSALYLCASSLDRAREQFFGPGTRLTVL.

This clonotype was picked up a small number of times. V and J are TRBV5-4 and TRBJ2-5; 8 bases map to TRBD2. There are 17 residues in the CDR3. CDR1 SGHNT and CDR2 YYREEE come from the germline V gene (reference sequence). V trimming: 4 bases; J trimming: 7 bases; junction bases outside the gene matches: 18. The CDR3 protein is CASSRGGRGANRGTQYF. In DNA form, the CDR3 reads TGTGCCAGCAGCCGTGGAGGGCGGGGGGCGAATAGAGGGACCCAGTACTTC. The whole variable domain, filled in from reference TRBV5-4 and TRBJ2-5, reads ETGVTQSPTHLIKTRGQQVTLRCSSQSGHNTVSWYQQALGQGPQFIFQYYREEENGRGNFPPRFSGLQFPNYSSELNVNALELDDSALYLCASSRGGRGANRGTQYFGPGTRLLVL.

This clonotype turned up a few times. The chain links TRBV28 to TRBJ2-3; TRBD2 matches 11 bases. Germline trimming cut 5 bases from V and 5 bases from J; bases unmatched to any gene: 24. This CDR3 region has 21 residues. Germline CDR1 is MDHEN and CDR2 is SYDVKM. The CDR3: CASSPPPLAGGIISHRDTQYF. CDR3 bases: TGTGCCAGCAGTCCTCCCCCCCTAGCGGGGGGCATTATTTCCCACAGAGATACGCAGTATTTT.

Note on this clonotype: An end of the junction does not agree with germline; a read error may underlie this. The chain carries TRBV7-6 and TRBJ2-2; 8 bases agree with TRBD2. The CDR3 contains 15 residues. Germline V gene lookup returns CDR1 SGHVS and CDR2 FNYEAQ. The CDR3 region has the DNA TGTGCTAGCAGCTCTACTAGCGGACCCTCCGGGGAGCTGTTTTTT. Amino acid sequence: CASSSTSGPSGELFF.

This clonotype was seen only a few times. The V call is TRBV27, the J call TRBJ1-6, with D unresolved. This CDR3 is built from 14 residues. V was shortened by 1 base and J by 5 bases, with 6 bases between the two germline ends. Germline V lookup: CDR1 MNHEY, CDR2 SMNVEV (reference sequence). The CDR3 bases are TGTGCCAGCAGTTTATACAGCAATAATTCACCCCTCCACTTT. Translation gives CASSLYSNNSPLHF.

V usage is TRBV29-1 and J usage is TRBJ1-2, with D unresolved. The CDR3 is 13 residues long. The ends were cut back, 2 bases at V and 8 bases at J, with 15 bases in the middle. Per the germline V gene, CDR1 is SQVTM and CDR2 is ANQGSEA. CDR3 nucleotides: TGCAGCGTTGAACCCCCCGACCCGGAAGGCTACACCTTC. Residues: CSVEPPDPEGYTF.

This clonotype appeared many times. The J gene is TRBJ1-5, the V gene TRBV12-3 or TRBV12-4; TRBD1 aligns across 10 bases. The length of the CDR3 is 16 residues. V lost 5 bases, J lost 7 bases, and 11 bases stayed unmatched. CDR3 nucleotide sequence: TGTGCCAGCAGTCCCCAGGGGGGACAGGGGTGGCAGCCCCAGCATTTT. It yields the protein CASSPQGGQGWQPQHF.

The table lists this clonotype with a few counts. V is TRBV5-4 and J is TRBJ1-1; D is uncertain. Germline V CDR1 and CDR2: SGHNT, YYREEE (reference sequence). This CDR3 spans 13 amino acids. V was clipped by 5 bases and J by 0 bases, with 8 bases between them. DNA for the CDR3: TGTGCCAGCAGGGTCTTCATGAACACTGAAGCTTTCTTT. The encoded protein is CASRVFMNTEAFF. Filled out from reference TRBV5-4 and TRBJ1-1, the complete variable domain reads ETGVTQSPTHLIKTRGQQVTLRCSSQSGHNTVSWYQQALGQGPQFIFQYYREEENGRGNFPPRFSGLQFPNYSSELNVNALELDDSALYLCASRVFMNTEAFFGQGTRLTVV.

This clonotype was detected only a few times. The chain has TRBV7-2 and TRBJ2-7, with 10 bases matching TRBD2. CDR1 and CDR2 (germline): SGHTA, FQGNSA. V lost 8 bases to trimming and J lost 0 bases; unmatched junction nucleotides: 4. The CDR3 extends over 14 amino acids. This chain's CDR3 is CASQRGGSSYEQYF. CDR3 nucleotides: TGTGCCAGCCAGCGGGGGGGTAGCTCCTACGAGCAGTACTTC.

The CDR3 sequence is CASSYAEGSYEQYF. DNA of the CDR3: TGTGCCAGCAGTTATGCCGAGGGCTCCTACGAGCAGTACTTC. V usage is TRBV6-6 and J usage is TRBJ2-7; perhaps TRBD2 as D (5 bases). The CDR3 has 14 amino acids. Germline loops: CDR1 MNHNY, CDR2 SVGAGI (reference sequence). V shed 3 bases and J shed 0 bases, with 9 bases lying between them.

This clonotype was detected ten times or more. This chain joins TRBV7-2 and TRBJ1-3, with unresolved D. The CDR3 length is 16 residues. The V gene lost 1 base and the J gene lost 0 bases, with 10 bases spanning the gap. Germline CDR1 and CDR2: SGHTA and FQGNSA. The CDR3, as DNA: TGTGCCAGCAGCTTAGTCTTCGGGGTCTCTGGAAACACCATATATTTT. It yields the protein CASSLVFGVSGNTIYF.

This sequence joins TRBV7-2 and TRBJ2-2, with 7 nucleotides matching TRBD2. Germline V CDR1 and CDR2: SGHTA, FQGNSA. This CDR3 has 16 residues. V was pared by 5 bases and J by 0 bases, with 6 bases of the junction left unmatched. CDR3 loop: CASSPASGTNTGELFF. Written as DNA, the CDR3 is TGTGCCAGCAGCCCGGCTAGCGGCACGAACACCGGGGAGCTGTTTTTT.

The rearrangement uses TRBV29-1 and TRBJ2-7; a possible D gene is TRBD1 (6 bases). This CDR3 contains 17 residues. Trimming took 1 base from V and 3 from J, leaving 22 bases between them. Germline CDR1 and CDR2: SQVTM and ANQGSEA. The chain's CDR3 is CSVEGVWDREGVYEQYF. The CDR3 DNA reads TGCAGCGTTGAAGGTGTTTGGGACCGAGAGGGGGTCTACGAGCAGTACTTC.

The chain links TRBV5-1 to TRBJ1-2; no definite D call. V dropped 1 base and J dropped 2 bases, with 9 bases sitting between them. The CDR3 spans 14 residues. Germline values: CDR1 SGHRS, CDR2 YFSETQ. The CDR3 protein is CASSLSIGNYGYTF. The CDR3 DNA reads TGCGCCAGCAGCTTGTCCATTGGGAACTATGGCTACACCTTC.

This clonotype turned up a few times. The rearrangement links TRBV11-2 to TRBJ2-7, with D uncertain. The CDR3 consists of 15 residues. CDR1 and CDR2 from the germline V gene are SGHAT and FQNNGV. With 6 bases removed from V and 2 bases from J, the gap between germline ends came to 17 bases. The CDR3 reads CASSSRIQDTYEQYF. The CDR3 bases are TGTGCCAGCAGTTCGCGAATCCAGGATACCTACGAGCAGTACTTC.

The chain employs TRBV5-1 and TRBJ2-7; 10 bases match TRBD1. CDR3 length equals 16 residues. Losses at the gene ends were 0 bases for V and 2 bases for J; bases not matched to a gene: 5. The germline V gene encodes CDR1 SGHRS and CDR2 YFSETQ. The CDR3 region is CASSLVGTGAAYEQYF. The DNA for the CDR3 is TGCGCCAGCAGCTTGGTGGGGACAGGGGCTGCCTACGAGCAGTACTTC. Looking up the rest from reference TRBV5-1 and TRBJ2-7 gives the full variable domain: KAGVTQTPRYLIKTRGQQVTLSCSPISGHRSVSWYQQTPGQGLQFLFEYFSETQRNKGNFPGRFSGRQFSNSRSEMNVSTLELGDSALYLCASSLVGTGAAYEQYFGPGTRLTVT.